The sequence of this T cell receptor beta chain was determined in a study of memory CD4+ T cells and cytomegalovirus serostatus. Produced via immunoSEQ multiplex PCR; TCRdb's table is partial and in-frame only. The profile shows about 58,000 clones, more than 65% of them singletons. The sort gate was single viable CD3+CD4+CD8-CD45RO+ cells for memory CD4+ T cells. Sequenced material: memory CD4+ T cells from blood. The TCR originated in an adult in good health and CMV-seronegative. Some clones in this sample may be carry-over from other donors' samples.

As DNA, the CDR3 is TGTGCCAGCAGCCAAGGGAAGGGTGGGAACACTGAAGCTTTCTTT. This encodes CASSQGKGGNTEAFF. The chain has TRBV4-2 and TRBJ1-1; D unresolved. The CDR3 runs 15 residues. V lost 1 base, J lost 1 base, and 10 bases lay in between. Germline CDR1 is LGHNA and CDR2 is YNFKEQ.